This T cell receptor (beta chain) originates from a study of blood T cell repertoires in COVID-19. Study context: Acute-phase and convalescent COVID-19 samples originated in the United States, Italy and Spain. In each case, the material was cDNA or gDNA derived from T cells, B-cell-depleted T cells, or PBMCs.

As processed by the authors: Amplification of reference gene primers was used by the study to estimate nucleated cell counts. The protocol was immunoSEQ multiplex PCR, while the TCRdb copy is restricted to in-frame clones and leaves out a portion. Clone size and the V and J calls come from that table; the DNA yielded D and trimming. The sample has under 35,000 clones; 91% are singletons. This clonotype was sampled from a human donor in a cohort sampled during active COVID-19. Source material: peripheral blood.

CDR3 sequence (DNA): TGTGCCAGCAGTTACCGAGGACATCTTTTCTCTAGCACAGATACGCAGTATTTT. This translates into CASSYRGHLFSSTDTQYF. The chain employs TRBV6-2 or TRBV6-3 and TRBJ2-3, with a possible D match to TRBD1 (5 bases). There are 18 residues in the CDR3. The ends were cut back, 2 bases at V and 0 bases at J, with 18 bases in the middle. Germline V gene lookup returns CDR1 MNHEY and CDR2 SVGEGT.